The source of this T cell receptor beta chain is a study of blood T cell repertoires in COVID-19. Per the original data handling: The authors estimated nucleated cell counts from reference gene primer amplification. The assay was immunoSEQ multiplex PCR, and TCRdb's table has in-frame clones only and misses some. The V and J calls and clone size are taken from that table; D and trimming were inferred from the DNA. The sample includes 250,000 or so clones, 80% to 90% of them seen just once. V dropped 0 bases and J dropped 7; count of bases not matched to a gene: 14. This CDR3 is 17 amino acids long. Germline V gene data show CDR1 as MNHEY and CDR2 as SMNVEV (reference sequence). Residents of about two dozen US areas, aged about 18 to 89 years, made up the participants. Before being deemed recovered, Cohort 3 donors had two negative PCRs, clearance, or symptom resolution.

This TCR derives from a man aged 40-55 years who had recovered from COVID-19. The chain has TRBV27 and TRBJ1-2, with 7 bases aligning to TRBD1. The sample consisted of PBMCs or T cells enriched from blood (not recorded which). Here the CDR3 reads CASSLSINTGDVRGYTF. DNA for the CDR3: TGTGCCAGCAGTTTATCGATAAACACAGGGGACGTGCGTGGCTACACCTTC.